These T cell receptor beta chains were read from a single sample in a study of cytomegalovirus exposure and HLA in healthy donors. TCRdb keeps only in-frame clones here, not all; method: immunoSEQ multiplex PCR. The table includes 64,000 or so clones, approximately 70% detected once. The sequencing input was PBMCs. All receptors derive from a woman aged 45-59 years in good health and CMV-seropositive. Each CDR3 is given with its conserved first and last residue. The D gene is left open where the match is weak. Clone sizes are given selectively: once, few, many, or a class where the clone is expanded.

V: TRBV10-1; size: NA; J: TRBJ2-4; D: TRBD2; CDR3: CASSEGSGTKNIQYF; DNA: TGCGCCAGCAGTGAGGGGAGCGGGACCAAAAACATTCAGTACTTC
V: TRBV18; size: NA; J: TRBJ2-6; D: NA; CDR3: CASSPPNRGLSSGANVLTF; DNA: TGTGCCAGCTCACCACCGAACAGGGGACTTAGCTCTGGGGCCAACGTCCTGACTTTC
V: TRBV5-1; size: once; J: TRBJ2-5; D: NA; CDR3: CASSSGLSLAETQYF; DNA: TGCGCCAGCAGCTCGGGACTTTCCTTAGCCGAGACCCAGTACTTC
V: TRBV7-3; size: NA; J: TRBJ2-1; D: NA; CDR3: CASSAGLDNEQFF; DNA: TGTGCCAGCAGCGCAGGACTCGACAATGAGCAGTTCTTC
V: TRBV11-1; size: few; J: TRBJ1-1; D: NA; CDR3: CASSLNSAEAFF; DNA: TGTGCCAGCAGCTTAAATTCCGCTGAAGCTTTCTTT
V: TRBV4-3; size: NA; J: TRBJ1-3; D: TRBD1; CDR3: CASSLEGQGASGNTIYF; DNA: TGCGCCAGCAGCCTAGAAGGGCAGGGGGCTTCTGGAAACACCATATATTTT
V: TRBV5-1; size: NA; J: TRBJ2-3; D: NA; CDR3: CASSGKPSETSTDTQYF; DNA: TGCGCCAGCAGCGGAAAACCTTCAGAGACTAGCACAGATACGCAGTATTTT
V: TRBV5-8; size: NA; J: TRBJ2-7; D: NA; CDR3: CASSQTATLTYEQYF; DNA: TGTGCCAGCAGTCAGACAGCCACCCTCACCTACGAGCAGTACTTC
V: TRBV7-2; size: NA; J: TRBJ2-1; D: TRBD2; CDR3: CASSLTSGPHNEQFF; DNA: TGTGCCAGCAGCCTTACTAGCGGGCCCCACAATGAGCAGTTCTTC
V: TRBV10-2; size: NA; J: TRBJ2-1; D: NA; CDR3: CASSALGPGAGEQFF; DNA: TGCGCCAGCAGTGCCCTGGGCCCAGGGGCGGGTGAGCAGTTCTTC
V: TRBV5-1; size: NA; J: TRBJ1-1; D: NA; CDR3: CASSFRPPGDFGLMNTEAFF; DNA: TGCGCCAGCAGCTTCCGGCCGCCGGGGGACTTTGGGTTGATGAACACTGAAGCTTTCTTT
V: TRBV19; size: NA; J: TRBJ2-2; D: TRBD2; CDR3: CASRSGSNTGELFF; DNA: TGTGCCAGTAGAAGCGGGAGTAATACCGGGGAGCTGTTTTTT